This TCR beta chain derives from a study of blood T cell repertoires in COVID-19. As for the study in general: COVID-19 samples, acute and convalescent, were from the United States, Italy and Spain.

Patients of the Seattle cohort, enrolled during active infection, were followed longitudinally. This table comes from immunoSEQ multiplex PCR, and its TCRdb copy is limited to in-frame clones, with some not included. Here the sample spans roughly 380,000 clones, 89% being singletons. Material for sequencing was peripheral blood. The sequence was collected from a woman in her thirties or forties with COVID-19, enrolled during active disease.

In DNA, the CDR3 is TGTGCCAGCAGCCCCCCCGGGATAAGCACAGATACGCAGTATTTT. Encoded protein: CASSPPGISTDTQYF. This sequence joins TRBV7-9 and TRBJ2-3, with a weak D call TRBD2 (5 bases). V gave up 5 bases and J gave up 0 bases, with 12 bases separating them. The germline V gene has CDR1 SEHNR and CDR2 FQNEAQ (reference sequence). The CDR3 has 15 residues.